This T cell receptor (beta chain) comes out of a study of cytomegalovirus exposure and HLA in healthy donors. Study summary: The platform used for the roughly 130 validation repertoires matched that of the roughly 700 first-cohort repertoires, a later analysis reported.

The donors were members of the approximately 110-subject validation cohort (separate from the approximately 670-subject first cohort). Overall study results and limits: Reportedly, diagnosis of cytomegalovirus status by the classifier showed high specificity and sensitivity. Three CMV-associated chains proved CMV antigen-specific in vitro.

The CDR3 extends over 12 amino acids. CDR1 is MGHDK, CDR2 SYGVNS, per germline. V was cut by 3 bases and J by 4 bases, with 6 bases left in between. This table comes from immunoSEQ multiplex PCR, and its TCRdb copy is limited to in-frame clones, with some not included. The repertoire holds over 100,000 clones, 89% seen once, with about 1.2% in the top ten. About this clone: Its specificity is not known.

Sequenced sample: PBMCs. The chain has TRBV25-1 and TRBJ1-1, with D unclear. The receptor was derived from a woman aged 18 to 35 in good health and CMV-seronegative. This CDR3 reads CASSDPGTEAFF. CDR3 coding DNA: TGTGCCAGCAGTGATCCGGGCACTGAAGCTTTCTTT.